The 27 T cell receptor beta chains below all came from one sample that was sequenced in a study of T cell responses to AZD1222 COVID-19 vaccine (dated by TCRdb to about 2021). The time point label corresponds to: about 28 days (+/-7) after the second vaccine dose. The library came from the immunoSEQ multiplex PCR assay. Held by TCRdb, this immuneACCESS table contains in-frame sequences only and omits some clones. Under half of the omission traces to an unresolved V gene where checked; the cause of the rest is unknown. The sample has 150,000 or so clones on record, about 92% of them singletons. The ten largest clones represent 3.6% of the sample. The sample was peripheral blood, taken 28 days after the second AZD1222 dose. These TCRs come from an adult who received the AZD1222 COVID-19 vaccine.

In its sample, this clone was seen once. The chain is built from TRBV7-2 and TRBJ2-3; 10 positions match TRBD2. Germline lookup yields CDR1 SGHTA and CDR2 FQGNSA. V dropped 3 bases and J dropped 4; count of bases not matched to a gene: 1. This CDR3 comprises 14 residues. CDR3 residues: CASSLGLASDTQYF. The CDR3 nucleotides are TGTGCCAGCAGCTTGGGACTAGCGTCAGATACGCAGTATTTT.

V is TRBV9 and J is TRBJ2-6; D tentatively fits TRBD1 or TRBD2 (5 bases each). Per germline, CDR1 SGDLS and CDR2 YYNGEE. This CDR3 comprises 15 residues. V lost 7 bases to trimming and J lost 1 base, with 12 bases between them. The DNA of the CDR3 is TGTGCCAGCGGGGGTCACAGTTCTGGGGCCAACGTCCTGACTTTC. This gives the protein CASGGHSSGANVLTF.

CDR3 residues: CASSLRLGNSGNTIYF. In DNA, the CDR3 is TGTGCCAGCAGTTTACGCTTAGGGAATTCTGGAAACACCATATATTTT. V usage is TRBV28 and J usage is TRBJ1-3; the D is unclear. Trimming stripped 2 bases from V and 1 base from J, with 12 bases between. Germline assignment: CDR1 MDHEN and CDR2 SYDVKM. The CDR3 totals 16 residues.

This clone was counted a single time. V is TRBV3-1 (or the pseudogene TRBV3-2) and J is TRBJ1-1; D remains unclear. V lost 4 bases, J lost 3 bases, and 9 bases lay in between. The CDR3 runs 13 residues. Germline V gene lookup returns CDR1 LGHDT and CDR2 YNNKEL (reference sequence). CDR3 in amino acids: CASSLTTYTEAFF. The CDR3 bases are TGTGCCAGCAGCCTCACTACCTACACTGAAGCTTTCTTT.

The chain carries TRBV28 and TRBJ1-2; 9 positions match TRBD1. The CDR3 totals 14 residues. With 7 bases clipped from V and 4 bases from J, the junction kept 7 bases outside the gene matches. Germline values: CDR1 MDHEN, CDR2 SYDVKM. DNA for the CDR3: TGTGCCAGCAATAAACAGGGGGCCGGCTATGGCTACACCTTC. This encodes CASNKQGAGYGYTF.

The chain employs TRBV12-3 or TRBV12-4 and TRBJ1-1; possible D gene TRBD1, 5 bases. CDR3 length: 13 amino acids. Between the trimmed V and J ends, which lost 3 bases and 2 bases, there was a span of 7 bases. The chain's CDR3 is CASSLGLNTEAFF. The CDR3 bases are TGTGCCAGCAGTTTGGGACTCAACACTGAAGCTTTCTTT.

The J gene is TRBJ1-6, the V gene TRBV18; D remains ambiguous. This CDR3 is built from 13 residues. Trimming cost V 6 bases and J 9 bases, with 12 bases left between them. Germline V CDR1 and CDR2: KGHSH, LQKENI. Here the CDR3 DNA reads TGTGCCAGCTCGTTGGACGGCTCTTCACCCCTCCACTTT. Protein: CASSLDGSSPLHF.

This rearrangement joins TRBV24-1 to TRBJ2-1; 8 bases line up with TRBD1. V shed 4 bases and J 6 bases; nucleotides not matched to a gene: 16. CDR1 and CDR2 (germline): KGHDR, SFDVKD. This CDR3 is built from 18 residues. The CDR3 DNA sequence: TGTGCCACCAGTGACTTATCCCTGGACAGGGCGGATTGCAATGAGCAGTTCTTC. Translating gives CATSDLSLDRADCNEQFF.

The chain recombines TRBV5-4 with TRBJ2-1; D may be TRBD2 (6 bases). The germline CDR1 and CDR2 sequences are SGHNT and YYREEE (reference sequence). The V end lost 4 bases, the J end lost 0 bases, and 14 bases lay between the germline ends. This CDR3 region has 16 residues. Written as DNA, the CDR3 is TGTGCCAGCAGCCGAACTAGCCTTAGCTCCTACAATGAGCAGTTCTTC. It yields the protein CASSRTSLSSYNEQFF.

This chain links TRBV28 with TRBJ2-1; 7 bases line up with TRBD2. The CDR3 sequence is 16 residues long. Germline CDR1 is MDHEN and CDR2 is SYDVKM. V lost 5 bases and J lost 0; bases outside the gene matches: 7. The CDR3 loop is CASSTTSESSYNEQFF. The CDR3, as DNA: TGTGCCAGCAGTACCACTAGCGAGAGCTCCTACAATGAGCAGTTCTTC.

The V and J genes are TRBV18 and TRBJ1-2; TRBD1 aligns across 8 bases. The CDR3 has 14 residues. Germline V gives CDR1 KGHSH, CDR2 LQKENI. Germline trimming cut 3 bases from V and 3 bases from J; bases unmatched to any gene: 3. CDR3 DNA sequence: TGTGCCAGCTCACCCCAGACAGGGGACTATGGCTACACCTTC. As protein: CASSPQTGDYGYTF.

The genes are TRBV6-1 and TRBJ1-1, with D unclear. The CDR3 length is 13 residues. Germline CDR1 MNHNS, CDR2 SASEGT. The germline V and J ends were trimmed by 2 bases and 5 bases, with 9 bases remaining between them. The chain's CDR3 is CASSEPGNTEAFF. In nucleotides, the CDR3 is TGTGCCAGCAGTGAACCGGGCAATACTGAAGCTTTCTTT.

CDR3 sequence: CAWKRPGNTIYF. For the CDR3, the DNA is TGTGCCTGGAAACGCCCGGGGAACACCATATATTTT. The chain joins TRBV30 to TRBJ1-3; D remains unclear. Per germline, CDR1 GTSNPN and CDR2 SVGIG (reference sequence). The CDR3 length is 12 residues. V shed 4 bases and J shed 7 bases, with 11 bases lying between them. The complete variable domain, with remaining parts taken from reference TRBV30 and TRBJ1-3, reads SQTIHQWPATLVQPVGSPLSLECTVEGTSNPNLYWYRQAAGRGLQLLFYSVGIGQISSEVPQNLSASRPQDRQFILSSKKLLLSDSGFYLCAWKRPGNTIYFGEGSWLTVV.

The chain uses TRBV13 and TRBJ2-7; possible D gene TRBD1, 5 bases. Trimming removed 5 bases at V and 2 bases at J, with 13 bases between. The CDR3 runs 14 residues. Germline V gene lookup returns CDR1 PRHDT and CDR2 FYEKMQ (reference sequence). CDR3 protein: CASSPTTGTYEQYF. The CDR3 coding sequence is TGTGCCAGCAGCCCTACTACAGGAACCTACGAGCAGTACTTC.

The rearrangement joins TRBV5-1 to TRBJ1-3, with D unclear. The germline V and J ends were trimmed by 0 bases and 3 bases, with 10 bases remaining between them. The CDR3 sequence is 15 residues long. The V gene's germline CDR1 is SGHRS and CDR2 YFSETQ. The CDR3: CASSLGPSGGNTIYF. The DNA for the CDR3 is TGCGCCAGCAGCTTGGGTCCCTCCGGTGGAAACACCATATATTTT.

This chain connects TRBV28 to TRBJ1-2; 8 bases align to TRBD1. Unmatched junction bases numbered 10, after V lost 5 bases and J lost 8 bases. Germline CDR1 MDHEN, CDR2 SYDVKM. The CDR3 length is 14 residues. CDR3 residues: CASSLGTGVGGYTF. The DNA for the CDR3 is TGTGCCAGCAGTCTGGGGACAGGCGTGGGAGGCTACACCTTC.

This chain joins TRBV19 and TRBJ2-2, with no clear D. In germline, CDR1 is LNHDA, CDR2 SQIVND (reference sequence). With 4 bases removed from V and 2 bases from J, the gap between germline ends came to 8 bases. The CDR3 runs to 14 residues. The CDR3 DNA follows: TGTGCCAGTAGTAATACCGGTAACACCGGGGAGCTGTTTTTT. This sequence encodes CASSNTGNTGELFF.

CDR3 in DNA: TGTGCCACCAGTGATTCTCGGACGGGGTTCGGGCAGCCCCAGCATTTT. Translating it yields CATSDSRTGFGQPQHF. The genes are TRBV24-1 and TRBJ1-5; D is ambiguous. The V gene's germline CDR1 is KGHDR and CDR2 SFDVKD. V lost 2 bases and J lost 7, with 17 bases in between. The CDR3 runs to 16 residues.

The CDR3 nucleotides are TGTGCCAGTAGTATAGTGGGCAGGGGGCTCGATGGCTACACCTTC. It yields the protein CASSIVGRGLDGYTF. The gene calls are TRBV19 and TRBJ1-2, with 8 bases lining up with TRBD1. V shed 1 base, J shed 6 bases, and the junction held 7 bases outside the gene matches. CDR1 and CDR2 (germline): LNHDA, SQIVND (reference sequence). This CDR3 has 15 residues.

The V call is TRBV28, the J call TRBJ2-2; 9 bases match TRBD1. Germline values: CDR1 MDHEN, CDR2 SYDVKM. The CDR3 is 12 amino acids. CDR3 sequence (DNA): TGTGGTACAAACAGGGGGCCCGGGGAGCTGTTTTTT. This sequence encodes CGTNRGPGELFF.

The CDR3 here is CASSTDRFQETQYF. The DNA of the CDR3 is TGTGCCAGCAGCACAGACAGGTTCCAAGAGACCCAGTACTTC. The V gene is TRBV5-6, the J gene TRBJ2-5; tentatively, D is TRBD1 (6 bases). The CDR3 runs to 14 residues. Germline loops: CDR1 SGHDT, CDR2 YYEEEE. Trimming took off 4 bases at V and 1 base at J, with 11 bases between the two ends.

CDR3 in amino acids: CALTLPGELFF. CDR3 DNA sequence: TGTGCCCTGACCCTGCCGGGGGAGCTGTTTTTT. The chain has TRBV30 and TRBJ2-2; D is uncertain. Trimming stripped 8 bases from V and 8 bases from J, with 12 bases between. The germline V gene has CDR1 GTSNPN and CDR2 SVGIG (reference sequence). This CDR3 is 11 amino acids long.

The chain couples TRBV2 to TRBJ2-3; possibly TRBD1 for D (6 bases). The V gene lost 7 bases and the J gene lost 1 base, with 15 bases spanning the gap. This CDR3 has 15 residues. Germline CDR1 and CDR2: SNHLY and FYNNEI. The CDR3: CASMTDRTRTDTQYF. Written as DNA, the CDR3 is TGTGCCAGCATGACCGACAGGACCCGCACAGATACGCAGTATTTT.

The gene calls are TRBV6-5 and TRBJ1-1; 8 bases line up with TRBD1. Looked up from germline, CDR1 is MNHEY and CDR2 is SVGAGI. The CDR3 loop spans 15 amino acids. Trimming cost V 6 bases and J 2 bases; bases outside gene matches: 8. The CDR3 here is CASRVTGGDNTEAFF. DNA of the CDR3: TGTGCCAGCAGGGTAACAGGGGGTGACAACACTGAAGCTTTCTTT.

In its sample, this clone was seen once. The chain is built from TRBV28 and TRBJ2-1, with 8 bases lining up with TRBD2. The CDR3 is made up of 15 amino acids. Germline V gene lookup returns CDR1 MDHEN and CDR2 SYDVKM. Losses at the gene ends were 2 bases for V and 2 bases for J; bases not matched to a gene: 2. Here the CDR3 reads CASSLAGRAYNEQFF. The DNA for the CDR3 is TGTGCCAGCAGTTTAGCCGGGAGGGCCTACAATGAGCAGTTCTTC.

This chain connects TRBV19 to TRBJ1-2; 8 nucleotides match TRBD1. The CDR3 has 15 amino acids. Trimming removed 7 bases from V and 3 bases from J; junction bases left unmatched: 10. Germline CDR1 reads LNHDA; CDR2 reads SQIVND (reference sequence). DNA of the CDR3: TGTGCCAGTAAGAAAGGTCTGGACAGGGACTATGGCTACACCTTC. Its translation: CASKKGLDRDYGYTF.

The CDR3 is CASSLDRVGEQFF. In DNA form, the CDR3 reads TGTGCCAGCAGCTTGGACAGGGTGGGTGAGCAGTTCTTC. The gene calls are TRBV5-8 and TRBJ2-1, with D possibly matching TRBD1 (6 bases). Germline V gene sequence: CDR1 SGHTS, CDR2 YDEGEE. The CDR3 consists of 13 residues. Trimming took off 0 bases at V and 9 bases at J, with 10 bases between the two ends.